This entry lists 32 T cell receptor beta chains sequenced from one sample in a study of shared clonotypes between healthy human individuals. Profiling relied on immunoSEQ multiplex PCR, and the TCRdb table lists in-frame clones only, not all of them. Of fewer than 600,000 clones in the sample, roughly 77% were seen once. Sequences were obtained from PBMCs. The receptor set was obtained from a woman aged 40 to 50 in good health. Some clones in this sample may be carry-over from other donors' samples.

The chain carries TRBV7-3 and TRBJ2-1, with D perhaps matching TRBD1 (5 bases). V was shortened by 1 base and J by 12 bases, with 16 bases between the two germline ends. From germline, CDR1 is SGHTA and CDR2 FQGTGA. The CDR3 extends over 14 amino acids. This chain's CDR3 is CASSLKSGSLGQFF. In DNA form, the CDR3 reads TGTGCCAGCAGCTTAAAGTCAGGGTCCTTAGGGCAGTTCTTC.

This clone appeared once. The genes are TRBV28 and TRBJ2-4, with 15 bases that match TRBD2. The CDR3 length is 16 residues. Germline lookup yields CDR1 MDHEN and CDR2 SYDVKM. J lost 9 bases, V lost 3 bases, and 6 bases had no gene match. The CDR3 sequence: CASSFGLAGGLSIQYF. The CDR3 nucleotides read TGTGCCAGCAGTTTCGGACTAGCGGGAGGGTTGAGCATTCAGTACTTC.

The chain is built from TRBV19 and TRBJ2-1; 11 nucleotides line up with TRBD2. The J segment lost 8 bases and the V segment lost 3 bases, leaving 3 bases of the junction unmatched. The CDR3 is 14 amino acids. Germline-derived CDR1 and CDR2 are LNHDA and SQIVND (reference sequence). CDR3 loop: CASSMGTSGDEQFF. The CDR3 nucleotides are TGTGCCAGTAGTATGGGGACTAGCGGAGATGAGCAGTTCTTC.

The sample holds many counts of this clone. The chain links TRBV7-6 to TRBJ2-1; D gene uncertain. Germline CDR1 reads SGHVS; CDR2 reads FNYEAQ. With 1 base removed from V and 2 bases from J, the gap between germline ends came to 9 bases. The CDR3 is 15 residues long. CDR3 coding DNA: TGTGCCAGCAGCTTAGTTCCAGAGGCCTACAATGAGCAGTTCTTC. Its protein is CASSLVPEAYNEQFF.

The rearrangement joins TRBV14 to TRBJ2-3; no firm D call. Germline V lookup: CDR1 SGHDN, CDR2 FVKESK. Trimming cost V 4 bases and J 2 bases, with 10 bases left between them. The CDR3 sequence is 14 residues long. CDR3 loop: CASSRDLPTDTQYF. The CDR3 nucleotides read TGTGCCAGCAGCCGAGACTTACCCACAGATACGCAGTATTTT.

The chain is built from TRBV19 and TRBJ2-5; no definite D call. Germline CDR1 LNHDA, CDR2 SQIVND (reference sequence). The CDR3 has 13 amino acids. V lost 6 bases and J lost 1, with 9 bases in between. The CDR3 reads CASRSEPQETQYF. The DNA of the CDR3 is TGTGCCAGTAGGAGCGAGCCCCAAGAGACCCAGTACTTC.

The V gene is TRBV9, the J gene TRBJ1-3; D might be TRBD1 (5 bases). The length of the CDR3 is 14 residues. Germline CDR1 is SGDLS and CDR2 is YYNGEE. V was trimmed by 2 bases and J by 4 bases, leaving 10 bases between them. DNA for the CDR3: TGTGCCAGCAGCGTCGTGGGGGACGGAAACACCATATATTTT. Encoded protein: CASSVVGDGNTIYF.

The sample holds many counts of this clone. The V gene is TRBV19, the J gene TRBJ2-2, with a tentative D call TRBD2 (6 bases). The CDR3 has 14 residues. In germline, CDR1 is LNHDA, CDR2 SQIVND (reference sequence). Trimming removed 3 bases at V and 6 bases at J, with 11 bases between. As DNA, the CDR3 is TGTGCCAGTAGTATTTCCAGGAGGGCCGGGGAGCTGTTTTTT. Translation: CASSISRRAGELFF.

The gene calls are TRBV19 and TRBJ2-3; TRBD2 matches 7 bases. CDR1 is LNHDA, CDR2 SQIVND, per germline (reference sequence). V gave up 4 bases and J gave up 5 bases; unmatched junction bases: 6. This CDR3 has 14 amino acids. Here the CDR3 reads CASSTAGVGDTQYF. The CDR3 DNA reads TGTGCCAGTAGTACGGCGGGAGTTGGAGATACGCAGTATTTT.

The J gene is TRBJ1-4, the V gene TRBV5-1; 7 positions match TRBD1. CDR3 length equals 14 residues. The V gene's germline CDR1 is SGHRS and CDR2 YFSETQ. The trim removed 3 bases at V and 5 bases at J, leaving 4 bases unmatched. The CDR3: CASSSTGLNEKLFF. The CDR3, as DNA: TGCGCCAGCAGCTCGACAGGGCTCAATGAAAAACTGTTTTTT.

The V and J genes are TRBV28 and TRBJ1-2; 8 nucleotides agree with TRBD1. V was pared by 2 bases and J by 8 bases, with 10 bases of the junction left unmatched. CDR3 length equals 15 residues. The germline V gene encodes CDR1 MDHEN and CDR2 SYDVKM. CDR3 sequence reads: CASSLPPTGAGGYTF. CDR3 coding DNA: TGTGCCAGCAGTTTACCCCCGACAGGGGCGGGAGGCTACACCTTC.

For this clone: This could be a read error, since a much larger clone is one nucleotide away. This CDR3 is also generated by other DNA sequences in the sample. The chain uses TRBV28 and TRBJ2-7, with TRBD1 matching over 9 bases. Germline CDR1 and CDR2: MDHEN and SYDVKM. The CDR3 loop spans 15 amino acids. CDR3 coding DNA: TGTGCCAGCAATCCGACAGGGGGTGAAGGCTACGAGCAATACTTC. Its protein product is CASNPTGGEGYEQYF.

V gene TRBV4-3 combines with J gene TRBJ2-1; 8 nucleotides match TRBD1. Germline V gives CDR1 LGHNA, CDR2 YSLEER. The ends lost 4 bases at V and 8 bases at J; junction bases unmatched: 4. The CDR3 has 13 residues. The CDR3 is CASSRNRGDEQFF. The CDR3 coding sequence is TGCGCCAGCAGCCGGAACAGGGGGGATGAGCAGTTCTTC.

This chain joins TRBV5-1 and TRBJ1-3, with a possible D match to TRBD1 (6 bases). Germline assignment: CDR1 SGHRS and CDR2 YFSETQ. The CDR3 totals 15 residues. Deletions cut 0 bases from V and 1 base from J, with 8 bases between. The CDR3 DNA reads as TGCGCCAGCAGCTTGGCAGGGGCTTCTGGAAACACCATATATTTT. As protein: CASSLAGASGNTIYF.

The rearrangement links TRBV2 to TRBJ1-1; D perhaps matches TRBD1 (6 bases). CDR3 size: 15 residues. Germline lookup yields CDR1 SNHLY and CDR2 FYNNEI. Trimming took off 3 bases at V and 1 base at J, with 12 bases between the two ends. The CDR3 loop is CASSDVGQQNTEAFF. In DNA, the CDR3 is TGTGCCAGCAGTGACGTGGGACAACAGAACACTGAAGCTTTCTTT.

The rearrangement joins TRBV30 to TRBJ2-7; D is undetermined. The V end was cut by 0 bases, the J end by 3 bases, with 6 bases between. Germline CDR1 GTSNPN, CDR2 SVGIG (reference sequence). This CDR3 is 12 amino acids long. The CDR3 protein is CAWSVEVYEQYF. CDR3 nucleotides: TGTGCCTGGAGTGTCGAGGTCTACGAGCAGTACTTC.

The chain joins TRBV5-1 to TRBJ2-5; 8 nucleotides match TRBD1. Trimming cost V 6 bases and J 3 bases; bases outside gene matches: 7. In germline, CDR1 is SGHRS, CDR2 YFSETQ. The CDR3 consists of 14 residues. CDR3 bases: TGCGCCAGCACTCCGACAGGGGCCGAAGAGACCCAGTACTTC. It translates to CASTPTGAEETQYF.

V is TRBV7-9 and J is TRBJ1-1, with D possibly being TRBD1 (6 bases). The CDR3 length is 15 residues. Germline V CDR1 and CDR2: SEHNR, FQNEAQ (reference sequence). Trimming took 0 bases from V and 1 from J, leaving 9 bases between them. The CDR3 sequence is CASSLAGRGNTEAFF. The CDR3 nucleotides read TGTGCCAGCAGCTTAGCGGGCAGGGGGAACACTGAAGCTTTCTTT. Full variable domain (remainder filled in from reference TRBV7-9 and TRBJ1-1): DTGVSQNPRHKITKRGQNVTFRCDPISEHNRLYWYRQTLGQGPEFLTYFQNEAQLEKSRLLSDRFSAERPKGSFSTLEIQRTEQGDSAMYLCASSLAGRGNTEAFFGQGTRLTVV.

At least ten counts were recorded for this clone. V and J are TRBV5-6 and TRBJ2-4; perhaps D is TRBD1 or TRBD2 (5 bases each). The CDR3 length is 18 residues. CDR1 is SGHDT and CDR2 is YYEEEE in the germline V gene. The ends were cut back, 0 bases at V and 6 bases at J, with 22 bases in the middle. CDR3 amino acids: CASSLDGGTPGLGNIQYF. The DNA for the CDR3 is TGTGCCAGCAGCTTGGATGGGGGAACCCCCGGTTTGGGAAACATTCAGTACTTC.

This clone was picked up one time. The chain recombines TRBV4-2 with TRBJ2-5; D is unclear. Trimming took 4 bases from V and 5 from J, leaving 11 bases between them. CDR1 is LGHNA and CDR2 is YNFKEQ in the germline V gene. The CDR3 consists of 13 residues. DNA for the CDR3: TGTGCCAGCAGCCTCACTACCTGGGAGACCCAGTACTTC. Amino acids: CASSLTTWETQYF.

This clone was seen more than once but under ten times. The chain couples TRBV29-1 to TRBJ2-5, with TRBD1 matching over 7 bases. The J call could be wrong; TRBJ2-7 is a better fit for the DNA end. CDR3 length equals 12 residues. Germline lookup yields CDR1 SQVTM and CDR2 ANQGSEA. The CDR3 loop is CSVGDSQYEQYF. In nucleotides, the CDR3 is TGCAGCGTGGGGGACAGTCAGTACGAGCAGTACTTC.

This chain links TRBV2 with TRBJ2-3; D call uncertain. The CDR3 totals 14 residues. Trimming removed 2 bases from V and 5 bases from J, with 11 bases in between. Per the germline V gene, CDR1 is SNHLY and CDR2 is FYNNEI. The CDR3 loop is CASSENGPGDTQYF. The DNA for the CDR3 is TGTGCCAGCAGTGAAAATGGGCCCGGAGATACGCAGTATTTT. Drawing the rest from reference TRBV2 and TRBJ2-3, the complete variable domain is EPEVTQTPSHQVTQMGQEVILRCVPISNHLYFYWYRQILGQKVEFLVSFYNNEISEKSEIFDDQFSVERPDGSNFTLKIRSTKLEDSAMYFCASSENGPGDTQYFGPGTRLTVL.

The chain has TRBV28 and TRBJ2-7; 11 nucleotides match TRBD1. CDR1 is MDHEN and CDR2 is SYDVKM in the germline V gene. The CDR3 runs 17 residues. V lost 0 bases and J lost 5; bases outside the gene matches: 9. DNA of the CDR3: TGTGCCAGCAGTTTATGGGTTGGGGACAGGGGGATCCACGAGCAGTACTTC. Protein: CASSLWVGDRGIHEQYF.

The V gene is TRBV19, the J gene TRBJ2-1, with 7 bases that match TRBD2. The junction had 12 bases not matched to a gene; V was cut back by 5 bases and J by 5 bases. Germline CDR1 reads LNHDA; CDR2 reads SQIVND (reference sequence). The CDR3 is made up of 16 amino acids. CDR3 protein: CASSSAPGTTNNEQFF. Here the CDR3 DNA reads TGTGCCAGTAGTTCCGCCCCCGGGACTACTAACAATGAGCAGTTCTTC.

Only one count was recorded for this clone. The CDR3 coding sequence is TGTGCCAGTACTGACTACCGAGGCTACGAGCAGTACTTC. Its protein product is CASTDYRGYEQYF. The rearrangement links TRBV28 to TRBJ2-7; D perhaps matches TRBD2 (5 bases). Between the trimmed V and J ends, which lost 9 bases and 3 bases, there was a span of 15 bases. CDR1 MDHEN and CDR2 SYDVKM come from the germline V gene. The CDR3 is made up of 13 amino acids.

This clone showed up just once. The chain carries TRBV7-2 and TRBJ1-5; D is undetermined. Trimming pared 3 bases from V and 7 bases from J, leaving 7 bases between. Per germline, CDR1 SGHTA and CDR2 FQGNSA. This CDR3 contains 12 residues. CDR3 bases: TGTGCCAGCAGCTTCTTGGGGCAGCCCCAGCATTTT. This codes for CASSFLGQPQHF.

V usage is TRBV27 and J usage is TRBJ2-1; 7 nucleotides line up with TRBD2. V was pared by 7 bases and J by 4 bases, with 13 bases of the junction left unmatched. The CDR3 is 16 residues long. The germline CDR1 and CDR2 sequences are MNHEY and SMNVEV (reference sequence). This CDR3 is CASKSGRLADYNEQFF. As DNA, the CDR3 is TGTGCCAGCAAGTCTGGAAGGCTAGCGGATTACAATGAGCAGTTCTTC.

The chain links TRBV10-3 to TRBJ1-1; D is ambiguous. The CDR3 loop spans 13 amino acids. Trimming stripped 6 bases from V and 5 bases from J, with 13 bases between. From germline, CDR1 is ENHRY and CDR2 SYGVKD. The CDR3 reads CAIRTRKETEAFF. The CDR3 DNA reads TGTGCCATCAGGACCCGTAAGGAGACTGAAGCTTTCTTT.

The chain couples TRBV11-2 to TRBJ2-3; no reliable D call. This CDR3 contains 14 residues. The V gene's germline CDR1 is SGHAT and CDR2 FQNNGV. V was clipped by 1 base and J by 2 bases, with 7 bases between them. The CDR3 loop reads CASSLAGNTDTQYF. The CDR3 DNA reads as TGTGCCAGCAGCTTAGCGGGTAACACAGATACGCAGTATTTT. Filled out from reference TRBV11-2 and TRBJ2-3, the complete variable domain reads EAGVAQSPRYKIIEKRQSVAFWCNPISGHATLYWYQQILGQGPKLLIQFQNNGVVDDSQLPKDRFSAERLKGVDSTLKIQPAKLEDSAVYLCASSLAGNTDTQYFGPGTRLTVL.

The chain combines TRBV19 with TRBJ2-1; TRBD2 agrees at 11 bases. Germline V gene sequence: CDR1 LNHDA, CDR2 SQIVND (reference sequence). This CDR3 has 17 residues. V lost 5 bases, J lost 4 bases, and 10 bases stayed unmatched. The CDR3 DNA is TGTGCCAGTAGTTCCGACGTGGGACTAGCGGTATACAATGAGCAGTTCTTC. Translated: CASSSDVGLAVYNEQFF.

This clone came up a few times. This chain uses TRBV4-2 with TRBJ2-3, with 9 positions matching TRBD2. The germline V gene encodes CDR1 LGHNA and CDR2 YNFKEQ. The CDR3 loop spans 17 amino acids. V shed 3 bases, J shed 4 bases, and the junction held 11 bases outside the gene matches. The CDR3 sequence: CASSQTKTGLAPDTQYF. CDR3 DNA: TGTGCCAGCAGCCAGACCAAAACGGGACTAGCCCCAGATACGCAGTATTTT.

This clone was recorded only once. The J gene is TRBJ2-2, the V gene TRBV28; no clear D. V was clipped by 8 bases and J by 4 bases, with 17 bases between them. Germline V lookup: CDR1 MDHEN, CDR2 SYDVKM. The length of the CDR3 is 15 residues. DNA for the CDR3: TGTGCCAGCTCGACGCCAGGTTTGGCCACCGGGGAGCTGTTTTTT. Translating it yields CASSTPGLATGELFF.